This T cell receptor beta chain was recovered during a study of T cell repertoires in cytomegalovirus infection. Overall study context: Public TCR beta signatures indicated both CMV infection and matching HLA type.

The CDR3 consists of 17 residues. Trimming took off 2 bases at V and 3 bases at J, with 19 bases between the two ends. Germline values: CDR1 LGHNA, CDR2 YNFKEQ. This clonotype was found a few times. The antigen remains unidentified. From the reads, TCRdb called clonotypes with MiXCR, one entry per CDR3 protein. The repertoire holds over 45,000 distinct CDR3 sequences, over 15% seen once, with about 25% in the top ten. Study-level findings and limits: The cumulative frequency of public TCR beta families identified carriers of CMV plus the relevant HLA. CMV-specific TCR beta clonotypes restricted by HLA-C dominated the ex vivo response.

The sample in question was CD8+ T cells from cultured PBMCs, obtained from culture after CMV antigen stimulation. This sequence joins TRBV4-2 and TRBJ2-5, with TRBD1 as a possible D gene (5 bases). This TCR came from a human donor in good health (CMV status not recorded). Some clones in this sample may be carry-over from other donors' samples. This CDR3 is CASSQTTGAGSKETQYF. The CDR3 DNA follows: TGTGCCAGCAGCCAAACCACTGGGGCCGGTAGCAAAGAGACCCAGTACTTC.